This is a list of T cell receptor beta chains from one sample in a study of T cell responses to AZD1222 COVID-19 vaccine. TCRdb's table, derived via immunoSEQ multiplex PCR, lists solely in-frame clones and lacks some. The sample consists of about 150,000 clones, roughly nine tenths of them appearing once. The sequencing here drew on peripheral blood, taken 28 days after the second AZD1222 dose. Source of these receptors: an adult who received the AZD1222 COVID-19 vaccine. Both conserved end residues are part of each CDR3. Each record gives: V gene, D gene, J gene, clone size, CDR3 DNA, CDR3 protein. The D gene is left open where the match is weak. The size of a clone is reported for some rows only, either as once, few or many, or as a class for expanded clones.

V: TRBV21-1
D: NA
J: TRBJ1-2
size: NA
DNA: TGTGCCAGCAGCAAACCCGGGACAGGGGGCTTATGGGACTATGGCTACACCTTC
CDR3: CASSKPGTGGLWDYGYTF

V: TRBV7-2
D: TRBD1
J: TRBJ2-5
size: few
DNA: TGTGCCAGCAGCCTGGGACAGGGGGCGCATAGCGGGGTCCAAGAGACCCAGTACTTC
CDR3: CASSLGQGAHSGVQETQYF

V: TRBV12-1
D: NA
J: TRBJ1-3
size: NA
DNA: TGTGCCAGCATGCCGCAGGGGAGAACGGCTGGAAACACCATATATTTT
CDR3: CASMPQGRTAGNTIYF

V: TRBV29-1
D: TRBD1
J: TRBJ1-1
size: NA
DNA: TGCAGCGTGGGGGGTGGGACAGGGGAAACTGAAGCTTTCTTT
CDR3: CSVGGGTGETEAFF

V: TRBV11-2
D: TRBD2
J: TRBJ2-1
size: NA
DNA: TGTGCCAGCAGAAAGCCGGGACTAGTTTTTGAGCAGTTCTTC
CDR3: CASRKPGLVFEQFF

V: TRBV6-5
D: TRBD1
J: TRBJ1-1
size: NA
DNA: TGTGCCAGCAGCCCCGGGACAGATGAAGCTTTCTTT
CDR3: CASSPGTDEAFF

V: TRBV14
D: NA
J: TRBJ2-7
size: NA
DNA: TGTGCCAGCAGTTTCGGGGGAAGCTCCTACGAGCAGTACTTC
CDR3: CASSFGGSSYEQYF

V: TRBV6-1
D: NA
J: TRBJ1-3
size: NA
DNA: TGTGCCAGCAGTGAAAAACGGCAGGGTTGGACATCGAACACCATATATTTT
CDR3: CASSEKRQGWTSNTIYF

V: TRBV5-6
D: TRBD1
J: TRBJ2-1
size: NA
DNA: TGTGCCAGCAGCTTGGATGGGGACAGCCCCTACAATGAGCAGTTCTTC
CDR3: CASSLDGDSPYNEQFF

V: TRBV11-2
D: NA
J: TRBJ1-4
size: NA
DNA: TGTGCCAGCAGCTTAAGCCAGGGAGGTGAAAAACTGTTTTTT
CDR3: CASSLSQGGEKLFF

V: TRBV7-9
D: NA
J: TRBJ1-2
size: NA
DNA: TGTGCCAGCAGCTTACGGGGTACCGACTATGGCTACACCTTC
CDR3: CASSLRGTDYGYTF

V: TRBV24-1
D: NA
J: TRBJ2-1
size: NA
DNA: TGTGCCACCAGTGATGGCCCTAACAATGAGCAGTTCTTC
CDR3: CATSDGPNNEQFF

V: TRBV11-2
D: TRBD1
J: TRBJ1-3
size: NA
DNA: TGTGCCAGCAGCTTAGGGCGTCGACAGGGCCCCTCTGGAAACACCATATATTTT
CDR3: CASSLGRRQGPSGNTIYF

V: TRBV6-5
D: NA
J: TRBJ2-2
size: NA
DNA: TGTGCCAGCGCAGAACCCGACAGAAACACCGGGGAGCTGTTTTTT
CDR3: CASAEPDRNTGELFF

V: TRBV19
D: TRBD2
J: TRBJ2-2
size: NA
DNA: TGTGCCAGTAGTATTCTAGCGGGAAACACCGGGGAGCTGTTTTTT
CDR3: CASSILAGNTGELFF

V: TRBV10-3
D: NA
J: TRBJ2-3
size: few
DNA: TGTGCCATCAGCGGCCCTGGAGTCACAGATACGCAGTATTTT
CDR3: CAISGPGVTDTQYF

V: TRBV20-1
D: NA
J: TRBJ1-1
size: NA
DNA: TGCAGTGCTACAGAGAACACTGAAGCTTTCTTT
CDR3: CSATENTEAFF

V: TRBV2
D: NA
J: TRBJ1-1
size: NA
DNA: TGTGCCAGCAGTGAGGGATTGAGAACTGAAGCTTTCTTT
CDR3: CASSEGLRTEAFF

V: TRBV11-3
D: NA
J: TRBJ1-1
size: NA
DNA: TGTGCCACCGACAGCTCGGATCTTGAAGCTTTCTTT
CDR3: CATDSSDLEAFF

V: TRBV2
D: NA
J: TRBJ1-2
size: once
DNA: TGTGCCAGCAGTGAAGAGGTTACTAACTATGGCTACACCTTC
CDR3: CASSEEVTNYGYTF

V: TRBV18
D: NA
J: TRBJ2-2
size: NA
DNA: TGTGCCAGCTCACCAATACGGGGGACGAACACCGGGGAGCTGTTTTTT
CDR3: CASSPIRGTNTGELFF

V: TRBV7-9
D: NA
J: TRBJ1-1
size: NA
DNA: TGTGCCAGCAGCTCTCCGCTCCAGATTATGAACACTGAAGCTTTCTTT
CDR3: CASSSPLQIMNTEAFF

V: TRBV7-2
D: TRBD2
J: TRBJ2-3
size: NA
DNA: TGTGCCAGCAGCCCCAGCGGGAGGAGCACAGATACGCAGTATTTT
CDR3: CASSPSGRSTDTQYF

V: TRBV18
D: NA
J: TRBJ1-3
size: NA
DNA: TGTGCCAGCTCACCCCCGACAAAAGGAAACACCATATATTTT
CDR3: CASSPPTKGNTIYF

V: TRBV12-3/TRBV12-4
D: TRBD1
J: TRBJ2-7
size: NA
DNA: TGTGCCAGCAGTTCGACAGGGTTAGAGCAGTACTTC
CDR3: CASSSTGLEQYF

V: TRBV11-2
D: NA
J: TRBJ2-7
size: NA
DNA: TGTGCCAGCAGCTTAAGGGCCGACGGCCGGCAGTACTTC
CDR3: CASSLRADGRQYF

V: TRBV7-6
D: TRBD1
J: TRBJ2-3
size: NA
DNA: TGTGCCAGCAGCTTTCTAGGGGGCGGAAGCACAGATACGCAGTATTTT
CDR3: CASSFLGGGSTDTQYF

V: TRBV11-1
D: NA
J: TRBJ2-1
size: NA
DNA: TGTGCCAGCAGCCCGTCGCGACTTGCGACCAACAATGAGCAGTTCTTC
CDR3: CASSPSRLATNNEQFF

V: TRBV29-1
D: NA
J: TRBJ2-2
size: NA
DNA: TGCAGCGTTGAAGTAGCGAGGGCCGGGGAGCTGTTTTTT
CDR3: CSVEVARAGELFF

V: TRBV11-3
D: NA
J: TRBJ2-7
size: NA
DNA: TGTGCCAGCAGCTTTAGGACCTCCTACGAGCAGTACTTC
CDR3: CASSFRTSYEQYF

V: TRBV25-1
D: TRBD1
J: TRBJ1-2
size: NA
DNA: TGTGCCAGCAGTGATGGGACAGGGATAGTTTACGCCTTC
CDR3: CASSDGTGIVYAF

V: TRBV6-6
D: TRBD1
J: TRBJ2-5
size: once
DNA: TGTGCCAGCAGTCTTGGACAGGGGCGATATCTTTCAGAGACCCAGTACTTC
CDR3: CASSLGQGRYLSETQYF

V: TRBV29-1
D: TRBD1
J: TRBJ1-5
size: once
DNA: TGCAGCGTATCGACAGGGGCTGGCAATCAGCCCCAGCATTTT
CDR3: CSVSTGAGNQPQHF

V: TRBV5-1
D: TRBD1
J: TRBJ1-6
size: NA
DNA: TGCGCCAGCAGCATCACCGGGACAGATAATTCACCCCTCCACTTT
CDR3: CASSITGTDNSPLHF

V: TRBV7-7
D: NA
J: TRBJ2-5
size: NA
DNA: TGTGCCAGCAGCCGGGACGGACGACAAGAGACCCAGTACTTC
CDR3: CASSRDGRQETQYF

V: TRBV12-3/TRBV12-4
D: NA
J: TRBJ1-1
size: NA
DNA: TGTGCCAGCGCCCCGTCAGGGGCAGATGAAGCTTTCTTT
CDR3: CASAPSGADEAFF

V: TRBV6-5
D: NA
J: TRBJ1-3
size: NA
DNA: TGTGCCAGCAAGTTGACAAATGGAAACACCATATATTTT
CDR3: CASKLTNGNTIYF

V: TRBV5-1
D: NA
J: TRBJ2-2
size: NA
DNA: TGCGCCAGCAGCTTAATTATAGCGACTAACACCGGGGAGCTGTTTTTT
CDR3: CASSLIIATNTGELFF

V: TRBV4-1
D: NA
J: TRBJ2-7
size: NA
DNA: TGCGCCAGCAGCCCAAGAGGCCGGGTTAAATCCTACGAGCAGTACTTC
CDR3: CASSPRGRVKSYEQYF

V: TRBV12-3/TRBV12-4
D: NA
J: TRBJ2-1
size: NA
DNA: TGTGCCAGCAGTCGAAATGAGCAGTTCTTC
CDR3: CASSRNEQFF